This paragraph covers one T cell receptor beta chain sequence. Its cognate antigen is unknown. Germline V gene lookup returns CDR1 SGHRS and CDR2 YFSETQ. V gave up 4 bases and J gave up 1 base, with 8 bases separating them. This CDR3 has 13 residues. The data are from a study of neoadjuvant anti-PD-1 for oral cavity cancer. Turning to the study itself: Patients without progression received a fourth nivolumab dose around day 43, then surgical resection on days 50-56. General study findings and limits: TCR analyses covered only a few patients per response group.

Six replicates per PBMC sample, mostly from roughly 450 ng of genomic DNA. Data came from immunoSEQ multiplex PCR; TCRdb stores just in-frame clones and leaves some out. The sample includes 73,000 or so clones, approximately 85% of them seen just once. Documented time point: after neoadjuvant nivolumab, at surgical resection. The patients had HPV-negative, locally advanced oral cavity squamous cell carcinoma. The chain recombines TRBV5-1 with TRBJ1-1; D possibly corresponds to TRBD1 (5 bases). The sequence derives from a person aged 35-80 years with oral cavity squamous cell carcinoma. Specimen: PBMCs, collected after nivolumab (anti-PD-1) treatment. CDR3 protein: CASSAGTNTEAFF. CDR3 bases: TGCGCCAGCAGCGCCGGGACGAACACTGAAGCTTTCTTT.